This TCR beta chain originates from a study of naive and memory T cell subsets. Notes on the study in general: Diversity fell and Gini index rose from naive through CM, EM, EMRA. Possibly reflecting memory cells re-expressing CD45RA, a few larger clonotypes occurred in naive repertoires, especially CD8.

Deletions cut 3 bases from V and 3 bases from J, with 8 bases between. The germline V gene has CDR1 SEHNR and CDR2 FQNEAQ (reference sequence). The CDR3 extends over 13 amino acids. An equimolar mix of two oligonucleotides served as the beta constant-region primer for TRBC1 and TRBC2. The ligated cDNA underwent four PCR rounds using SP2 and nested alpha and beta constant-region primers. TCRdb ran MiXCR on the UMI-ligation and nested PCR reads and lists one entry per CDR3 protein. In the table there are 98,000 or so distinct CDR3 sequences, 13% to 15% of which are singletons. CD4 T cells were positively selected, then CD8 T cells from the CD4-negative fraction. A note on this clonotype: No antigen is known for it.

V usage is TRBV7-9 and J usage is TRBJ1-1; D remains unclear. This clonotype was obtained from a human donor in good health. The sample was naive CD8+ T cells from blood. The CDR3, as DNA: TGTGCCAGCAGCTTCCCCCCGGACACTGAAGCTTTCTTT. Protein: CASSFPPDTEAFF.